This TCR beta chain was sequenced for a study of T cell changes during pregnancy in multiple sclerosis. Sequencing used immunoSEQ multiplex PCR; TCRdb keeps in-frame clones, though not all of them. This table holds approximately 34,000 clones, about 93% found once. The CDR3 totals 16 residues. Trimming cost V 0 bases and J 7 bases; bases outside gene matches: 12. Per germline, CDR1 SGDLS and CDR2 YYNGEE. The sample here was CD4+ T cells from peripheral blood mononuclear cells, taken in the second trimester of pregnancy. V is TRBV9 and J is TRBJ2-7; TRBD1 matches 8 bases. This receptor was identified in a female donor with multiple sclerosis, enrolled in a pregnancy study. CDR3 region: CASSVGPGQGTGEQYF. The CDR3 DNA is TGTGCCAGCAGCGTAGGGCCAGGACAGGGTACGGGGGAGCAGTACTTC.